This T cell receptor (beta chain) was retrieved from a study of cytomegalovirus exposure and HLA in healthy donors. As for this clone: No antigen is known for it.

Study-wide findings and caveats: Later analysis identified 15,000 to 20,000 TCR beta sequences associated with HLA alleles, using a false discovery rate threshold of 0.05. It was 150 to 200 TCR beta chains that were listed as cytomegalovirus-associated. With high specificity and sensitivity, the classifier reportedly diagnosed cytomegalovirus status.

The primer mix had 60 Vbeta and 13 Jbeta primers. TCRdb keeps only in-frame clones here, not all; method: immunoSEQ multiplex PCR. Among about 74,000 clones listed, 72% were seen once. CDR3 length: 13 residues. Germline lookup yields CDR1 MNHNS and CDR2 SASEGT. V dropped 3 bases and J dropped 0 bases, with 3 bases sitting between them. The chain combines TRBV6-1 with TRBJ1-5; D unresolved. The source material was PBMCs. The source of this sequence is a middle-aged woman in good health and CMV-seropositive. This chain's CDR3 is CASSDNSNQPQHF. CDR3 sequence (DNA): TGTGCCAGCAGTGACAATAGCAATCAGCCCCAGCATTTT.